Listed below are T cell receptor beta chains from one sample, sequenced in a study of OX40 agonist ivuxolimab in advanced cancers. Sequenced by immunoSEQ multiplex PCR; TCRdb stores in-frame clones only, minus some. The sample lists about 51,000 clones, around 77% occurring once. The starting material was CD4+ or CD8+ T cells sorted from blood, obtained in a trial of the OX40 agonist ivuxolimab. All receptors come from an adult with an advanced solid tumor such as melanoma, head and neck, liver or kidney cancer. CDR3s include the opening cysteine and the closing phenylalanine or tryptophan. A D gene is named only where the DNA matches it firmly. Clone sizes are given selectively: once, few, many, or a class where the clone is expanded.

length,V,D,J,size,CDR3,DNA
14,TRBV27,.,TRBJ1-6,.,CASSWGEVNSPLHF,TGTGCCAGCAGTTGGGGGGAAGTCAATTCACCCCTCCACTTT
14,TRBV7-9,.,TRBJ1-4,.,CASSLLGAVEKLFF,TGTGCCAGCAGCTTACTGGGGGCAGTTGAAAAACTGTTTTTT
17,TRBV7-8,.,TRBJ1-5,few,CASRGGVRTNDRQPQHF,TGTGCCAGCAGGGGTGGGGTCCGTACCAATGACCGTCAGCCCCAGCATTTT
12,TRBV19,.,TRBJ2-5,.,CASGSFQETQYF,TGTGCCAGCGGGAGTTTCCAAGAGACCCAGTACTTC
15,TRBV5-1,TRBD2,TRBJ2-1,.,CASSLASGSYNEQFF,TGCGCCAGCAGCTTGGCTAGCGGTTCCTACAATGAGCAGTTCTTC
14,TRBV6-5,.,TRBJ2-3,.,CASSYSYSTDTQYF,TGTGCCAGCAGTTACTCCTACAGCACAGATACGCAGTATTTT
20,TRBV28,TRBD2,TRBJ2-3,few,CASSSPRGWASGSSTDTQYF,TGTGCCAGCAGTTCCCCGCGCGGGTGGGCTAGCGGGAGTAGCACAGATACGCAGTATTTT
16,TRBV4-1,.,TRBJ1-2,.,CASSQVGRTFQVGYTF,TGCGCCAGCAGCCAAGTCGGGCGGACATTCCAGGTTGGCTACACCTTC
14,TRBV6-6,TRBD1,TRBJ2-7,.,CASSGQGFAYEQYF,TGTGCCAGCAGTGGACAGGGTTTCGCCTACGAGCAGTACTTC
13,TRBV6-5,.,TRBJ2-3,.,CASSPRSRDTQYF,TGTGCCAGCAGCCCTAGGTCCCGCGATACGCAGTATTTT
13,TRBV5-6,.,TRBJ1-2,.,CASITKGNYGYTF,TGTGCCAGCATCACGAAGGGGAACTATGGCTACACCTTC
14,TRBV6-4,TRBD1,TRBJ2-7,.,CARGSGQGTYEQYF,TGTGCCAGGGGATCGGGACAGGGAACCTACGAGCAGTACTTC
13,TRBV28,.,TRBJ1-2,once,CASSFPQGRGYTF,TGTGCCAGCAGTTTCCCACAGGGAAGAGGCTACACCTTC
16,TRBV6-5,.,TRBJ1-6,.,CASSYSSGAGNSPLHF,TGTGCCAGCAGTTACTCGAGCGGGGCGGGTAATTCACCCCTCCACTTT
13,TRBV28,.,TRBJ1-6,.,CASTNSYNSPLHF,TGTGCCAGCACGAATTCTTATAATTCACCCCTCCACTTT
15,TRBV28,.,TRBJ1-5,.,CASSSPVTSNQPQHF,TGTGCCAGCAGCTCACCCGTAACCAGCAATCAGCCCCAGCATTTT
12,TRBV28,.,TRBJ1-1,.,CASSLPWGLAFF,TGTGCCAGCAGCTTACCTTGGGGGTTAGCTTTCTTT
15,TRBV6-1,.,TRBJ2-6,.,CASSDWGPGANVLTF,TGTGCCAGCAGTGACTGGGGGCCCGGGGCCAACGTCCTGACTTTC
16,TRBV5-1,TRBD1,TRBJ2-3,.,CASSLVRQGAPDTQYF,TGCGCCAGCAGCTTGGTGCGACAGGGGGCTCCAGATACGCAGTATTTT
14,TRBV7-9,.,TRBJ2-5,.,CASSLMGQQETQYF,TGTGCCAGCAGCTTAATGGGACAACAAGAGACCCAGTACTTC
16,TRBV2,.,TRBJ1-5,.,CASSPFAGYSNQPQHF,TGTGCCAGCAGTCCCTTCGCGGGGTATAGCAATCAGCCCCAGCATTTT
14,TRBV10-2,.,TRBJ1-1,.,CASRRHLKNTEAFF,TGCGCCAGCAGGAGACACCTTAAGAACACTGAAGCTTTCTTT
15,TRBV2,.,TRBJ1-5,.,CASSEERVGTQPQHF,TGTGCCAGCAGTGAAGAACGAGTAGGGACTCAGCCCCAGCATTTT
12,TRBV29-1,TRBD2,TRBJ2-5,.,CSARTSRETQYF,TGCAGCGCCAGGACTAGCAGAGAGACCCAGTACTTC
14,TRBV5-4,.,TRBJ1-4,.,CASSRWGSGEKLFF,TGTGCCAGCAGCCGGTGGGGGAGCGGAGAAAAACTGTTTTTT
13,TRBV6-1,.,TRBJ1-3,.,CASTGASGNTIYF,TGTGCCAGCACGGGAGCCTCTGGAAACACCATATATTTT
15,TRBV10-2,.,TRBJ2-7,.,CASSGRGGIGDEQYF,TGCGCCAGCAGTGGGAGGGGCGGGATCGGCGACGAGCAGTACTTC
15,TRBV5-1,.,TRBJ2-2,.,CASSLAQGSTGELFF,TGCGCCAGCAGCTTGGCCCAGGGTTCAACCGGGGAGCTGTTTTTT
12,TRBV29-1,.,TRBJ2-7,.,CSVGDLGYEQYF,TGCAGCGTGGGGGACTTGGGCTACGAGCAGTACTTC
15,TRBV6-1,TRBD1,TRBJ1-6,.,CASSGGTGVGSPLHF,TGTGCCAGCAGTGGCGGGACAGGGGTGGGTTCACCCCTCCACTTT
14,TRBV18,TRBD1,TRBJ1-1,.,CASSTGQAPKEAFF,TGTGCCAGCTCAACCGGACAGGCCCCCAAGGAGGCTTTCTTT
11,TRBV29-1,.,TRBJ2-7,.,CSVSLDYEQYF,TGCAGCGTTTCACTAGACTACGAGCAGTACTTC
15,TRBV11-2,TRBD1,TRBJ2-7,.,CASSSAWDSTYEQYF,TGTGCCAGCAGCTCAGCCTGGGACAGTACCTACGAGCAGTACTTC
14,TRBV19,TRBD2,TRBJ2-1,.,CASSTGLAANEQFF,TGTGCCAGTAGTACGGGACTAGCGGCTAATGAGCAGTTCTTC
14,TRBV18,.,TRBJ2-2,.,CASSRSWDTGELFF,TGTGCCAGCTCGCGCTCGTGGGACACCGGGGAGCTGTTTTTT
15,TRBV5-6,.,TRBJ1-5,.,CASSLGVSSNQPQHF,TGTGCCAGCAGCTTGGGGGTATCCAGCAATCAGCCCCAGCATTTT
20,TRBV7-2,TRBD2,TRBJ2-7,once,CASSLARLAGVTLSSYEQYF,TGTGCCAGCAGCTTAGCCCGTCTAGCGGGAGTAACACTAAGCTCCTACGAGCAGTACTTC
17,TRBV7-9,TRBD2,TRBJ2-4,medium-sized,CASSPKTSGGFKNIQYF,TGTGCCAGCAGCCCGAAGACTAGCGGGGGATTCAAAAACATTCAGTACTTC
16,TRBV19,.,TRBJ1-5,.,CASSGTSDPKGQPQHF,TGTGCCAGTAGCGGGACCTCGGATCCTAAGGGCCAGCCCCAGCATTTT
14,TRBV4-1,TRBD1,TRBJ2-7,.,CASKDLGQGREQYF,TGCGCCAGCAAAGACCTGGGACAGGGACGCGAGCAGTACTTC
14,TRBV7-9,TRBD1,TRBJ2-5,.,CASSGRGQVETQYF,TGTGCCAGCAGCGGGCGGGGACAGGTGGAGACCCAGTACTTC
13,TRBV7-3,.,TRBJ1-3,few,CASSLVPGNTIYF,TGTGCCAGCAGCTTAGTCCCTGGAAACACCATATATTTT
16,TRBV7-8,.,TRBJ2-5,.,CASSFYPGLRRETQYF,TGTGCCAGCAGCTTTTATCCGGGACTCAGGCGGGAGACCCAGTACTTC
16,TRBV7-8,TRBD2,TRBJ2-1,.,CASSAGPPGGYNEQFF,TGTGCCAGCAGTGCGGGACCACCCGGGGGGTACAATGAGCAGTTCTTC
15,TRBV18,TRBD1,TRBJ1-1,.,CASSPRDSMNTEAFF,TGTGCCAGCTCACCACGGGACAGTATGAACACTGAAGCTTTCTTT
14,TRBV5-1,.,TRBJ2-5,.,CASSLAGVGETQYF,TGCGCCAGCAGCTTGGCGGGAGTCGGAGAGACCCAGTACTTC
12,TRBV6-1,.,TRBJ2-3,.,CASSEVGDTQYF,TGTGCCAGCAGTGAAGTTGGAGATACGCAGTATTTT
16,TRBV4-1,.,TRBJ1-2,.,CASSQVRDSRNYGYTF,TGCGCCAGCAGCCAAGTAAGGGACTCGCGTAACTATGGCTACACCTTC
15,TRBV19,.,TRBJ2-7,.,CASSPLNDGALGQYF,TGTGCCAGTAGTCCCCTAAATGACGGAGCCCTAGGGCAGTACTTC
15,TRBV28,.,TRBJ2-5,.,CASSPLTGGKETQYF,TGTGCCAGCAGTCCCCTCACTGGCGGGAAAGAGACCCAGTACTTC
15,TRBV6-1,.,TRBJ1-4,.,CASSGMWNSNEKLFF,TGTGCCAGCAGTGGTATGTGGAACTCTAATGAAAAACTGTTTTTT
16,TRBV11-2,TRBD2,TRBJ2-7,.,CASSPRAAGGPNEQYF,TGTGCCAGCAGCCCTAGGGCCGCGGGAGGGCCGAATGAGCAGTACTTC
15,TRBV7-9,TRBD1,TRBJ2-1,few,CASSGGTGAWNEQFF,TGTGCCAGCAGCGGGGGGACAGGGGCGTGGAATGAGCAGTTCTTC
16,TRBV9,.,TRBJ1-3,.,CASSVRGSGAGNTIYF,TGTGCCAGCAGCGTAAGAGGGTCGGGGGCCGGAAACACCATATATTTT
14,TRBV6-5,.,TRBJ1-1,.,CASSYYGIGTEAFF,TGTGCCAGCAGTTACTATGGGATTGGTACTGAAGCTTTCTTT
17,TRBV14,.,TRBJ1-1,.,CASSRYVWGRLNTEAFF,TGTGCCAGCAGCCGATACGTGTGGGGGAGGCTCAACACTGAAGCTTTCTTT
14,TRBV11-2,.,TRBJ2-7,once,CASSLGGRSGEQYF,TGTGCCAGCAGCTTAGGTGGGCGGAGTGGCGAGCAGTACTTC
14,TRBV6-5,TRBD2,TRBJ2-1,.,CASRARRGSNEQFF,TGTGCCAGCAGAGCCCGCCGCGGGAGTAATGAGCAGTTCTTC